This is a list of T cell receptor beta chains from one sample in a study of control samples from healthy donors and cancer patients. Sequenced by immunoSEQ multiplex PCR; TCRdb stores in-frame clones only, minus some. The sample shows under 150,000 clones, 80% to 90% of them seen only once. What was sequenced was PBMCs. The receptors derive from a woman in her 50s with colorectal cancer. Both conserved end residues are part of each CDR3. D genes are given only for firm matches. Where a row states a size, it is once, few, many or the class of an expanded clone; other rows omit it.

v_gene	j_gene	abundance	d_gene	CDR3aa	CDR3nt
TRBV11-2	TRBJ2-7	-	-	CASSLSFRSYEQYF	TGTGCCAGCAGCTTAAGCTTTCGGTCCTACGAGCAGTACTTC
TRBV5-4	TRBJ2-2	-	-	CASSRDGTNTGELFF	TGTGCCAGCAGTCGGGACGGAACGAACACCGGGGAGCTGTTTTTT
TRBV28	TRBJ1-5	-	TRBD1	CASRRTGGYSNQPQHF	TGTGCCAGCAGACGGACAGGGGGATATAGCAATCAGCCCCAGCATTTT
TRBV5-1	TRBJ2-5	-	TRBD2	CASSPGLAGQETQYF	TGCGCCAGCAGCCCGGGACTAGCAGGGCAAGAGACCCAGTACTTC
TRBV29-1	TRBJ1-1	-	-	CSVEMPMNTEAFF	TGCAGCGTTGAAATGCCAATGAACACTGAAGCTTTCTTT
TRBV5-1	TRBJ1-1	-	TRBD1	CASSLSGTANTEAFF	TGCGCCAGCAGCTTGAGCGGGACAGCGAACACTGAAGCTTTCTTT
TRBV3-1/TRBV3-2	TRBJ2-5	-	TRBD1	CASSQDLTGAETQYF	TGTGCCAGCAGCCAAGATCTCACAGGGGCCGAGACCCAGTACTTC
TRBV27	TRBJ2-1	-	-	CASSFWQESYNEQFF	TGTGCCAGCAGTTTCTGGCAGGAATCCTACAATGAGCAGTTCTTC
TRBV5-1	TRBJ2-7	-	-	CASSFGAEEQYF	TGCGCCAGCAGCTTTGGAGCGGAAGAGCAGTACTTC
TRBV18	TRBJ1-1	-	-	CASSPGTGSDTEAFF	TGTGCCAGCTCACCAGGAACAGGGTCGGACACTGAAGCTTTCTTT
TRBV6-5	TRBJ1-5	-	TRBD1	CASSRDRGISQPQHF	TGTGCCAGCAGCCGGGACAGGGGGATCAGCCAGCCCCAGCATTTT
TRBV5-1	TRBJ1-5	-	-	CASSPDPRGGNQPQHF	TGCGCCAGCAGCCCGGACCCTCGAGGGGGCAATCAGCCCCAGCATTTT
TRBV19	TRBJ2-5	-	-	CASSIDPDNLVRGTQYF	TGTGCCAGTAGTATAGATCCGGACAACCTGGTGAGAGGGACCCAGTACTTC
TRBV29-1	TRBJ2-3	-	-	CSVEEATDTQYF	TGCAGCGTTGAGGAAGCCACAGATACGCAGTATTTT
TRBV6-1	TRBJ1-1	-	-	CASSEEGSEYTEAFF	TGTGCCAGCAGTGAGGAGGGGTCGGAGTACACTGAAGCTTTCTTT
TRBV5-6	TRBJ2-3	once	-	CASSFGDKTNF	TGTGCCAGCAGCTTCGGTGACAAGACTAATTTT
TRBV9	TRBJ1-6	-	-	CASSPGLDNSPLHF	TGTGCCAGCAGCCCCGGCCTCGATAATTCACCCCTCCACTTT
TRBV28	TRBJ1-6	-	TRBD1	CASSLKRGQGASSGTPLHF	TGTGCCAGCAGTTTAAAGAGGGGACAGGGGGCTTCTTCTGGCACACCCCTCCACTTT
TRBV27	TRBJ1-3	-	TRBD1	CASSSYRGSGNTIYF	TGTGCCAGCAGTTCGTACAGGGGCTCTGGAAACACCATATATTTT
TRBV14	TRBJ2-7	-	TRBD1	CASSQAPGQGAHEQYF	TGTGCCAGCAGCCAAGCACCGGGGCAGGGGGCCCACGAGCAGTACTTC
TRBV10-3	TRBJ1-5	-	-	CAISMDGNQPQHF	TGTGCCATCAGCATGGACGGTAATCAGCCCCAGCATTTT
TRBV29-1	TRBJ2-1	-	TRBD2	CSARPPLLAVRGAHNEQFF	TGCAGCGCCCGACCTCCCCTCCTAGCGGTGCGGGGGGCTCATAATGAGCAGTTCTTC
TRBV6-2/TRBV6-3	TRBJ2-7	-	TRBD2	CASSGTSGHSYEQYF	TGTGCCAGCAGTGGGACTAGCGGGCACTCCTACGAGCAGTACTTC
TRBV24-1	TRBJ2-1	-	TRBD2	CATRGLEYNEQFF	TGTGCCACCAGGGGACTAGAGTACAATGAGCAGTTCTTC
TRBV2	TRBJ2-2	-	-	CASSDQGYNGELFF	TGTGCCAGCAGTGACCAGGGGTACAACGGGGAGCTGTTTTTT
TRBV9	TRBJ2-2	-	-	CASSVGSGGELFF	TGTGCCAGCAGCGTGGGGAGCGGCGGGGAGCTGTTTTTT
TRBV6-1	TRBJ2-3	-	-	CASSEGLLVDTQYF	TGTGCCAGCAGTGAGGGACTCCTGGTCGATACGCAGTATTTT
TRBV28	TRBJ2-3	once	-	CASSQTSDTQYF	TGTGCCAGCAGTCAAACATCAGATACGCAGTATTTT